The next 26 T cell receptor beta chains were all read from a single sample in a study of T-cell reconstitution after alpha-beta-depleted transplantation in children. Construction of the TCRbeta library involved unique molecular identifiers. In TCRdb, the PCR reads were re-called with MiXCR into one record per CDR3 protein. This sample has about 580,000 distinct CDR3 sequences, with around 23% found just once. The sequencing here drew on PBMCs, mostly from graft donor cells, taken 360 days after TCRalphabeta/CD19-depleted stem cell transplant. The receptors were gathered from a boy under two years old who had a stem cell transplant for acute myeloid leukemia, so the T cells may come from the graft donor.

The J gene is TRBJ2-3, the V gene TRBV12-3 or TRBV12-4; 10 bases map to TRBD1. J lost 1 base, V lost 6 bases, and 19 bases had no gene match. The CDR3 is 20 residues long. The CDR3 nucleotides read TGTGCCAGCAGAAGCACTGACAGGGGGCTTACCCGCAACGGCACAGATACGCAGTATTTT. It translates to CASRSTDRGLTRNGTDTQYF.

V usage is TRBV6-5 and J usage is TRBJ2-1, with D unclear. In germline, CDR1 is MNHEY, CDR2 SVGAGI. V was trimmed by 3 bases and J by 9 bases, leaving 15 bases between them. The CDR3 consists of 14 residues. Written as DNA, the CDR3 is TGTGCCAGCAGTTATTCGATCGTGGGTGCTGAGCAGTTCTTC. Translating it yields CASSYSIVGAEQFF.

This clonotype was observed many times. The final CDR3 position lacks the conserved phenylalanine or tryptophan, pointing to a likely read error. The DNA is omitted, as the CDR3 cannot be located on it reliably, and the CDR3 follows TCRdb's listing. The chain joins TRBV28 to TRBJ2-7; the table's D call, TRBD1, has no DNA check behind it. 11 amino acids form the CDR3, both terminal residues included. The germline V gene encodes CDR1 MDHEN and CDR2 SYDVKM. CDR3 in amino acids: CASSSPGTVVN.

At least ten counts were recorded for this clonotype. This chain uses TRBV5-1 with TRBJ1-1; no clear D. Looked up from germline, CDR1 is SGHRS and CDR2 is YFSETQ. V lost 5 bases and J 8 bases, leaving 10 bases between the germline ends. This CDR3 is 11 amino acids long. The CDR3 loop is CASSYGLEAFF. CDR3 nucleotide sequence: TGCGCCAGCAGTTATGGGCTCGAAGCTTTCTTT. The full variable domain, in which reference TRBV5-1 and TRBJ1-1 provide the parts outside the CDR3, is KAGVTQTPRYLIKTRGQQVTLSCSPISGHRSVSWYQQTPGQGLQFLFEYFSETQRNKGNFPGRFSGRQFSNSRSEMNVSTLELGDSALYLCASSYGLEAFFGQGTRLTVV.

This clonotype was seen only a few times. The rearrangement uses TRBV5-1 and TRBJ2-1; D perhaps matches TRBD1 (6 bases). V dropped 0 bases and J dropped 8 bases, with 12 bases sitting between them. This CDR3 contains 14 residues. Germline V CDR1 and CDR2: SGHRS, YFSETQ. The CDR3 is CASSLGQGHDEQFF. In DNA form, the CDR3 reads TGCGCCAGCAGCTTGGGGCAGGGGCACGATGAGCAGTTCTTC.

In this sample, this clonotype turned up many times. The chain uses TRBV20-1 and TRBJ2-2; TRBD1 agrees at 7 bases. Germline V gene lookup returns CDR1 DFQATT and CDR2 SNEGSKA (reference sequence). Trimming at V came to 3 bases and at J to 5 bases, leaving 3 bases not matched to a gene. The length of the CDR3 is 13 residues. The CDR3: CSARGTATGELFF. For the CDR3, the DNA is TGCAGTGCTAGGGGGACAGCAACCGGGGAGCTGTTTTTT.

The CDR3 is CASSFRGQGAYNEQFF. The CDR3 DNA reads as TGTGCCAGCAGCTTTAGGGGACAGGGGGCCTACAATGAGCAGTTCTTC. The J gene is TRBJ2-1, the V gene TRBV7-9; 11 bases match TRBD1. CDR3 length: 16 amino acids. In germline, CDR1 is SEHNR, CDR2 FQNEAQ (reference sequence). The ends lost 3 bases at V and 2 bases at J; junction bases unmatched: 3.

This clonotype came up many times. The genes are TRBV11-3 and TRBJ2-1; tentative D call: TRBD2 (6 bases). The CDR3 loop spans 13 amino acids. V lost 0 bases and J 10 bases, leaving 10 bases between the germline ends. Germline V gene lookup returns CDR1 SGHNT and CDR2 YENEEA. The CDR3 region is CASSLDPAGEQFF. CDR3 nucleotides: TGTGCCAGCAGCTTAGATCCCGCGGGGGAGCAGTTCTTC.

This clonotype has more than one count but fewer than ten. The rearrangement uses TRBV12-3 or TRBV12-4 and TRBJ2-3, with TRBD1 matching 7 bases. Germline trimming cut 4 bases from V and 1 base from J; bases unmatched to any gene: 5. The CDR3 has 15 amino acids. CDR3 protein: CASSSTGEGTDTQYF. In DNA, the CDR3 is TGTGCCAGCAGTTCTACAGGGGAAGGCACAGATACGCAGTATTTT.

The chain is built from TRBV7-3 and TRBJ2-7; 7 bases are shared with TRBD2. This CDR3 is built from 15 residues. The germline gives CDR1 SGHTA, CDR2 FQGTGA. With 5 bases clipped from V and 3 bases from J, the junction kept 10 bases outside the gene matches. In DNA, the CDR3 is TGTGCCAGCAGCCCCCAGGCAGCGGGGTTCTACGAGCAGTACTTC. It specifies CASSPQAAGFYEQYF. Variable domain in full (rest from reference TRBV7-3 and TRBJ2-7): GAGVSQTPSNKVTEKGKYVELRCDPISGHTALYWYRQSLGQGPEFLIYFQGTGAADDSGLPNDRFFAVRPEGSVSTLKIQRTERGDSAVYLCASSPQAAGFYEQYFGPGTRLTVT.

CDR3 bases: TGCGCCAGCAGTGACGGGGACAGGGGGCTATTCTATGGCTACACCTTC. Protein sequence: CASSDGDRGLFYGYTF. V usage is TRBV10-1 and J usage is TRBJ1-2, with 12 nucleotides matching TRBD1. Germline-derived CDR1 and CDR2 are WNHNN and SYGVQD (reference sequence). The CDR3 length is 16 residues. Unmatched junction bases numbered 6, after V lost 3 bases and J lost 4 bases.

As to this clonotype: A read error is possible here, since a much larger clone lies one base away. V gene TRBV7-2 combines with J gene TRBJ1-2; D remains unclear. V lost 3 bases to trimming and J lost 0 bases, with 2 bases between them. The CDR3 is 12 amino acids. Germline V gene lookup returns CDR1 SGHTA and CDR2 FQGNSA. The CDR3 here is CASSFTNYGYTF. The CDR3 nucleotides read TGTGCCAGCAGCTTCACTAACTATGGCTACACCTTC.

This clonotype came up once. The rearrangement links TRBV19 to TRBJ1-1, with 9 bases aligning to TRBD1. Germline assignment: CDR1 LNHDA and CDR2 SQIVND (reference sequence). The CDR3 runs 14 residues. The V and J ends lost 7 bases and 1 base, in that order; junction bases with no gene match: 4. As DNA, the CDR3 is TGTGCCAGTAATTGGGACAGGGAGAACACTGAAGCTTTCTTT. Its protein is CASNWDRENTEAFF.

J is TRBJ1-1 and V is TRBV12-3 or TRBV12-4; maybe TRBD1 (6 bases). The CDR3 runs to 13 residues. V lost 3 bases, J lost 6 bases, and 11 bases lay in between. CDR3 in amino acids: CASSFGGAAEAFF. The CDR3 DNA reads as TGTGCCAGCAGTTTCGGGGGGGCGGCTGAAGCTTTCTTT.

The sample holds many counts of this clonotype. The chain couples TRBV12-3 or TRBV12-4 to TRBJ2-2, with D maybe TRBD2 (6 bases). Trimming removed 3 bases at V and 1 base at J, with 9 bases between. This CDR3 is 15 amino acids long. The CDR3 nucleotides read TGTGCCAGCAGTTTGGGACTCGGGAACACCGGGGAGCTGTTTTTT. This sequence encodes CASSLGLGNTGELFF.

A few counts support this clonotype. V gene TRBV29-1 combines with J gene TRBJ1-3; 8 bases are shared with TRBD1. Germline CDR1 and CDR2: SQVTM and ANQGSEA. This CDR3 contains 15 residues. V lost 7 bases and J lost 2; bases outside the gene matches: 10. CDR3 DNA: TGCAGCGCAACCGACAGGGGAGCCCCTGGAAACACCATATATTTT. It codes for CSATDRGAPGNTIYF.

The chain recombines TRBV12-3 or TRBV12-4 with TRBJ2-2; 7 bases fit TRBD2. The J segment lost 5 bases and the V segment lost 5 bases, leaving 5 bases of the junction unmatched. The CDR3 extends over 14 amino acids. DNA of the CDR3: TGTGCCAGCAGTCGGGGAGGGAGGACCGGGGAGCTGTTTTTT. Its translation: CASSRGGRTGELFF.

Worth noting for this clonotype: This clone may be a read error of a much larger clone one base away. This chain connects TRBV28 to TRBJ1-3, with unresolved D. In germline, CDR1 is MDHEN, CDR2 SYDVKM. CDR3 length equals 13 residues. Trimming removed 6 bases from V and 4 bases from J, with 10 bases in between. CDR3 residues: CASRGSLGNTIYF. CDR3 bases: TGTGCCAGCAGGGGGTCTTTGGGAAACACCATATATTTT.

The chain links TRBV28 to TRBJ2-2, with a possible D match to TRBD2 (5 bases). Looked up from germline, CDR1 is MDHEN and CDR2 is SYDVKM. This CDR3 contains 15 residues. The V and J ends lost 5 bases and 6 bases respectively, with 16 bases between them. CDR3 loop: CASSNGLLGAGELFF. In DNA form, the CDR3 reads TGTGCCAGCAGTAACGGGCTACTAGGTGCCGGGGAGCTGTTTTTT.

The CDR3 nucleotides are TGTGCCAGCAGTCCTCGACAGAAGCCCTACAATGAGCAGTTCTTC. It codes for CASSPRQKPYNEQFF. The rearrangement links TRBV11-2 to TRBJ2-1, with D maybe TRBD1 (5 bases). Trimming shortened V by 6 bases and J by 2 bases, and 14 bases separated the two germline ends. The CDR3 has 15 residues. Per germline, CDR1 SGHAT and CDR2 FQNNGV.

In its sample, this clonotype was seen many times. The chain's CDR3 is CSVRGGVGTGANVLTF. The CDR3 nucleotides are TGCAGCGTTAGGGGTGGTGTGGGTACTGGGGCCAACGTCCTGACTTTC. This chain connects TRBV29-1 to TRBJ2-6; TRBD1 might be the D (5 bases). The CDR3 is 16 residues long. Germline V CDR1 and CDR2: SQVTM, ANQGSEA. V was clipped by 5 bases and J by 2 bases, with 16 bases between them.

This chain connects TRBV6-5 to TRBJ1-6, with a possible D match to TRBD1 (6 bases). The germline V and J ends were trimmed by 3 bases and 9 bases, with 12 bases remaining between them. The CDR3 covers 14 residues. Germline assignment: CDR1 MNHEY and CDR2 SVGAGI. The CDR3 DNA reads as TGTGCCAGCAGTTATGACAGGAGGGGTTCACCCCTCCACTTT. Its translation is CASSYDRRGSPLHF.

The J gene is TRBJ2-1, the V gene TRBV6-1; D is unclear. This CDR3 has 13 amino acids. Trimming cost V 8 bases and J 3 bases, with 11 bases left between them. Per the germline V gene, CDR1 is MNHNS and CDR2 is SASEGT. CDR3 nucleotide sequence: TGTGCCAGCGCTGGCACAAACTACAATGAGCAGTTCTTC. Its translation is CASAGTNYNEQFF.

The rearrangement links TRBV20-1 to TRBJ1-2; no clear D. V was shortened by 5 bases and J by 2 bases, with 9 bases between the two germline ends. CDR1 is DFQATT and CDR2 is SNEGSKA in the germline V gene (reference sequence). This CDR3 is built from 12 residues. CDR3 amino acids: CSAPHTNYGYTF. DNA for the CDR3: TGCAGTGCTCCCCATACAAACTATGGCTACACCTTC.

This clonotype was detected only a few times. The genes are TRBV10-1 and TRBJ2-1; D is uncertain. The CDR3 is 11 amino acids. Between the trimmed V and J ends, which lost 6 bases and 8 bases, there was a span of 8 bases. The germline V gene encodes CDR1 WNHNN and CDR2 SYGVQD (reference sequence). Here the CDR3 DNA reads TGCGCCAGCAGGACAAACGATGAGCAGTTCTTC. This translates into CASRTNDEQFF.

This chain links TRBV6-5 with TRBJ1-4, with 9 nucleotides matching TRBD1. V was clipped by 5 bases and J by 10 bases; unmatched bases: 8. The germline CDR1 and CDR2 sequences are MNHEY and SVGAGI. This CDR3 is built from 14 residues. CDR3 bases: TGTGCCAGCAGTCACGGGACAGGGAACGGAAAACTGTTTTTT. It yields the protein CASSHGTGNGKLFF.